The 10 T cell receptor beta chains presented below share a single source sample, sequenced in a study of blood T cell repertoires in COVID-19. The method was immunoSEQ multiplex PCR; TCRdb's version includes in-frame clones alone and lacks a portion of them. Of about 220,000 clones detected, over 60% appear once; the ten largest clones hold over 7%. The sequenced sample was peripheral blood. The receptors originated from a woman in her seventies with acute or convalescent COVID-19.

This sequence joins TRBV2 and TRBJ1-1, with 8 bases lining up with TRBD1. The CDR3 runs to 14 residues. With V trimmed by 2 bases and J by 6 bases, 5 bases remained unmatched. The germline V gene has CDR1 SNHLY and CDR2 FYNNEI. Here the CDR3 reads CASSETGGRAEAFF. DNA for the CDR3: TGTGCCAGCAGTGAAACAGGGGGAAGAGCTGAAGCTTTCTTT.

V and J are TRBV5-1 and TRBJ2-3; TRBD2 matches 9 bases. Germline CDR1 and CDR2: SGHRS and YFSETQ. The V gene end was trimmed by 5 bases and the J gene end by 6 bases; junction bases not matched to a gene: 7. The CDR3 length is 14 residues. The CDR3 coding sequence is TGCGCCAGCAGGCGGGAGGGGGCGTCGGATACGCAGTATTTT. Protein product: CASRREGASDTQYF.

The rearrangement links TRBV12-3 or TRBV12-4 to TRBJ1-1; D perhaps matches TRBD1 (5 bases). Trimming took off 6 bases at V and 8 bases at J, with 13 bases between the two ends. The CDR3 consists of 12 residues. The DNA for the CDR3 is TGTGCCAGCAGCTGGGCCGGGGGGGAAGCTTTCTTT. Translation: CASSWAGGEAFF.

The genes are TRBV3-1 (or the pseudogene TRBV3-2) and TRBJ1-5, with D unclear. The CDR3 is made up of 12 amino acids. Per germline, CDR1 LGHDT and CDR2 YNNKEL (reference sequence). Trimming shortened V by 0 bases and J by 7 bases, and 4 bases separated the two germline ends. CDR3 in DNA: TGTGCCAGCAGCCAAGATTCACAGCCCCAGCATTTT. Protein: CASSQDSQPQHF.

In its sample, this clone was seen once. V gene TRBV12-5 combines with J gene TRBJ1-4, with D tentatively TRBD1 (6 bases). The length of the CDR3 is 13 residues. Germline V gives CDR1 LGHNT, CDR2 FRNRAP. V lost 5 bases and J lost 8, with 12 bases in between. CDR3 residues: CASGNRDKEKLFF. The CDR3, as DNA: TGTGCTAGTGGTAACCGGGACAAAGAAAAACTGTTTTTT.

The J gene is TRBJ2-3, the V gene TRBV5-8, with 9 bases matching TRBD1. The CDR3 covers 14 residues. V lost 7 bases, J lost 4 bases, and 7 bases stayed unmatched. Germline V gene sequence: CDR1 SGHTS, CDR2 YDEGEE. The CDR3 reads CASHDRGRSDTQYF. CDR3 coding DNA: TGTGCCAGCCATGACAGGGGGAGGTCAGATACGCAGTATTTT.

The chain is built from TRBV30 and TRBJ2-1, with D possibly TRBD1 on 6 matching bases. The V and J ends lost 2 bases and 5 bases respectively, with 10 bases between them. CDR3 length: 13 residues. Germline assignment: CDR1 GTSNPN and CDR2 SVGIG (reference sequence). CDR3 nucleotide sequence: TGTGCCTGGAGTACAGGGCGAAACAATGAGCAGTTCTTC. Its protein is CAWSTGRNNEQFF.

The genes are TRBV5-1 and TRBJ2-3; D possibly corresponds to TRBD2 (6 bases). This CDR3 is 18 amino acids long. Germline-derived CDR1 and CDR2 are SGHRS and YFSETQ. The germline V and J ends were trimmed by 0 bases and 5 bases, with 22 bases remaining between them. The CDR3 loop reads CASSLGSGGLSTGDTQYF. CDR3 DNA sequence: TGCGCCAGCAGCTTGGGGTCAGGAGGGTTGAGCACGGGAGATACGCAGTATTTT. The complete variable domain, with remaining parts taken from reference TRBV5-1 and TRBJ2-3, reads KAGVTQTPRYLIKTRGQQVTLSCSPISGHRSVSWYQQTPGQGLQFLFEYFSETQRNKGNFPGRFSGRQFSNSRSEMNVSTLELGDSALYLCASSLGSGGLSTGDTQYFGPGTRLTVL.

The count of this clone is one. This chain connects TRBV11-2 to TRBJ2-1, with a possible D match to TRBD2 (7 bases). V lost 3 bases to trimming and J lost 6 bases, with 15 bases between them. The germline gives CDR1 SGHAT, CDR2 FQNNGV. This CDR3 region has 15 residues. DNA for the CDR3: TGTGCCAGCAGCTTCGGTATTGGGGGGGCCAATGAGCAGTTCTTC. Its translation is CASSFGIGGANEQFF.

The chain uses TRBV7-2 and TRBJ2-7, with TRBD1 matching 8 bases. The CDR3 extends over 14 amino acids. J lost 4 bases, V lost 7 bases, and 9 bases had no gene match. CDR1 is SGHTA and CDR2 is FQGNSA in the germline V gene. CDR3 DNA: TGTGCCAGCATTGCCCAGGGGGCGCGGTACGAGCAGTACTTC. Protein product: CASIAQGARYEQYF.